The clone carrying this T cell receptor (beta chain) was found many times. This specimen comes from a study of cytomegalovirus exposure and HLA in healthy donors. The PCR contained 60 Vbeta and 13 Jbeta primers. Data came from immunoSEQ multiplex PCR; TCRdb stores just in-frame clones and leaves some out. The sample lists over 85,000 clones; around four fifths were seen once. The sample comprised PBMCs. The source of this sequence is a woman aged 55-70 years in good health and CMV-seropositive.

CDR3 bases: TGCAGCGTTGCGGGGTTACGGTATGGCTACACCTTC. This encodes CSVAGLRYGYTF. V gene TRBV29-1 combines with J gene TRBJ1-2; D not resolved. The CDR3 has 12 residues. Germline assignment: CDR1 SQVTM and CDR2 ANQGSEA. Trimming took off 4 bases at V and 5 bases at J, with 11 bases between the two ends.